This TCR beta chain was sequenced in a study of cytomegalovirus exposure and HLA in healthy donors. Here immunoSEQ multiplex PCR was the method, and the copy in TCRdb shows in-frame clones only, minus some. The table has 100,000 to 150,000 clones, around 90% seen once. With 3 bases clipped from V and 6 bases from J, the junction kept 7 bases outside the gene matches. The germline CDR1 and CDR2 sequences are SGHDT and YYEEEE. The CDR3 spans 14 residues. This clonotype originated in a woman between 18 and 30 years old in good health and CMV-seronegative. This chain links TRBV5-6 with TRBJ1-2; 8 positions agree with TRBD1. The sample was PBMCs. Written as DNA, the CDR3 is TGTGCCAGCAGCTATGGACAGGGATTGGATGGCTACACCTTC. Translated: CASSYGQGLDGYTF.